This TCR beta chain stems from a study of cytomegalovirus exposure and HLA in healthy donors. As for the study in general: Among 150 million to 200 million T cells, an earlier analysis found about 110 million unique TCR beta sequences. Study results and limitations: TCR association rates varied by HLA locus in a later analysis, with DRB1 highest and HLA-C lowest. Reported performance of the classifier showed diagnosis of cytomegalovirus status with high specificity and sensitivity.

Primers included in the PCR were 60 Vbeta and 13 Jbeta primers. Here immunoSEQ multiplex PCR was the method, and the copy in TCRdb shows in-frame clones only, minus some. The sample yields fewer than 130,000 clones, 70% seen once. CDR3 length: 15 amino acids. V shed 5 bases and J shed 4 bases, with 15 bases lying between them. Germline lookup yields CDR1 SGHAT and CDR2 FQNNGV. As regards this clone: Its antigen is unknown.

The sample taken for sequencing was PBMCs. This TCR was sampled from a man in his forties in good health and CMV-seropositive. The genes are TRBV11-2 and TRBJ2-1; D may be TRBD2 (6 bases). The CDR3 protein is CASSNWDSSYNEQFF. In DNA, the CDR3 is TGTGCCAGCAGCAATTGGGACTCGTCGTACAATGAGCAGTTCTTC.